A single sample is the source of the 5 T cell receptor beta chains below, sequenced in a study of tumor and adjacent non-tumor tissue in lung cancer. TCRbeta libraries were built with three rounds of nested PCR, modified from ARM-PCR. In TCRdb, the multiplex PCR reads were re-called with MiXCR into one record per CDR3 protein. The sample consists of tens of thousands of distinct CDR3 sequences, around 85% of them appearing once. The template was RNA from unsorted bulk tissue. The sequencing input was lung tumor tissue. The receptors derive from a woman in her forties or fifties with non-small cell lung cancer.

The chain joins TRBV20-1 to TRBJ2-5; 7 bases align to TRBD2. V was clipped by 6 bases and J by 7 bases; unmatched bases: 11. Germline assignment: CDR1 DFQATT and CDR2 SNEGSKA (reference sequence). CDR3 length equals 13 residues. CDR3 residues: CSAEATGGATQYF. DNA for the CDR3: TGCAGTGCCGAGGCGACGGGGGGAGCGACCCAGTACTTC.

CDR3 nucleotides: TGTGCCACCAGTGATTCGAACGAGGGAGCTTCAGAGACCCAGTACTTC. Translating gives CATSDSNEGASETQYF. The chain links TRBV24-1 to TRBJ2-5, with D possibly TRBD2 on 5 matching bases. The ends were cut back, 2 bases at V and 4 bases at J, with 16 bases in the middle. Germline V CDR1 and CDR2: KGHDR, SFDVKD. The CDR3 sequence is 16 residues long.

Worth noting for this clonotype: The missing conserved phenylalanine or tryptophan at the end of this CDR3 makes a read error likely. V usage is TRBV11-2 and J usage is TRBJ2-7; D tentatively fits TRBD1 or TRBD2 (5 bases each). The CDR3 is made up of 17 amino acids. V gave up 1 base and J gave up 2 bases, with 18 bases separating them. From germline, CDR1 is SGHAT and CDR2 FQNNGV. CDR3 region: CASSLVAGRTGPYEQYI. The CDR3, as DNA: TGTGCCAGCAGCTTAGTCGCTGGACGCACGGGGCCCTACGAGCAGTACATC.

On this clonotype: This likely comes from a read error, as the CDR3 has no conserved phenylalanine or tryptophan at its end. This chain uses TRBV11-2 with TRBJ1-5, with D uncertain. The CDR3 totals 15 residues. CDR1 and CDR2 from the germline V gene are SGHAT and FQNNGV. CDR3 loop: CVSSLAGRDNQPQHL. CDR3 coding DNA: TGTGTCAGCAGCTTAGCGGGCCGAGACAATCAGCCCCAGCATTTA.

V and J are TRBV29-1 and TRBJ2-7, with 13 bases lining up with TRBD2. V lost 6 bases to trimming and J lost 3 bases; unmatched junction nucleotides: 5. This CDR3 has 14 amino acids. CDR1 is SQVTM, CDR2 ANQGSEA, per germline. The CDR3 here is CSVRTSGSLYEQYF. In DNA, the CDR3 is TGCAGCGTCAGGACTAGCGGGAGCCTCTACGAGCAGTACTTC.